Below are 24 T cell receptor beta chains sequenced from a single sample in a study of T cells in Graves' hyperthyroidism and ophthalmopathy. Regions amplified from RNA transcripts were the TCR beta CDR3 regions. The study used the HTBI primer set for a first-round RT-PCR of the TCR CDR3. In TCRdb, the multiplex PCR reads were re-called with MiXCR into one record per CDR3 protein. The profile shows about 740,000 distinct CDR3 sequences, 14% of them singletons. The sequencing sample was made of blood. The receptors were gathered from a woman in her late teens or twenties with Graves' hyperthyroidism.

At least ten counts were recorded for this clonotype. The rearrangement uses TRBV20-1 and TRBJ2-7; 10 nucleotides align to TRBD2. Germline V gene data show CDR1 as DFQATT and CDR2 as SNEGSKA (reference sequence). CDR3 size: 18 residues. Unmatched junction bases numbered 13, after V lost 0 bases and J lost 2 bases. CDR3 nucleotides: TGCAGTGCTAGAGATTCGGGTCTAGCGGGAGTCGGGGCCTACGAGCAGTACTTC. This codes for CSARDSGLAGVGAYEQYF.

This clonotype appeared many times. The chain couples TRBV7-2 to TRBJ1-6, with D unclear. CDR1 and CDR2 (germline): SGHTA, FQGNSA. V gave up 1 base and J gave up 9 bases, with 13 bases separating them. The CDR3 loop spans 15 amino acids. In DNA, the CDR3 is TGTGCCAGCAGCTTAGGGCATTGGTTCGGTTCACCCCTCCACTTT. This codes for CASSLGHWFGSPLHF.

This clonotype occurred many times. This chain joins TRBV12-3 or TRBV12-4 and TRBJ2-1, with 10 bases matching TRBD2. The CDR3 has 15 residues. Trimming cost V 6 bases and J 7 bases; bases outside gene matches: 9. The CDR3 DNA reads TGTGCCAGCAGCCTCTCGGGACTAGCGTTGAATGAGCAGTTCTTC. Its translation: CASSLSGLALNEQFF.

This clonotype has just a few counts. This sequence joins TRBV13 and TRBJ2-4; 9 positions agree with TRBD2. V lost 1 base to trimming and J lost 4 bases; unmatched junction nucleotides: 5. This CDR3 is built from 16 residues. Germline CDR1 reads PRHDT; CDR2 reads FYEKMQ (reference sequence). For the CDR3, the DNA is TGTGCCAGCAGCTTAGTAGCGGGGGAGTCGAAAAACATTCAGTACTTC. This encodes CASSLVAGESKNIQYF.

The sample holds many counts of this clonotype. The chain has TRBV30 and TRBJ2-1, with 14 bases lining up with TRBD2. Germline V gene lookup returns CDR1 GTSNPN and CDR2 SVGIG (reference sequence). Trimming took 5 bases from V and 6 from J; bases not matched to a gene: 6. The CDR3 covers 15 residues. The CDR3 nucleotides are TGTGCCTGGGGGACTAGCGGGAGCCTTTTCAATGAGCAGTTCTTC. Translated: CAWGTSGSLFNEQFF. Drawing the rest from reference TRBV30 and TRBJ2-1, the complete variable domain is SQTIHQWPATLVQPVGSPLSLECTVEGTSNPNLYWYRQAAGRGLQLLFYSVGIGQISSEVPQNLSASRPQDRQFILSSKKLLLSDSGFYLCAWGTSGSLFNEQFFGPGTRLTVL.

There are a few counts of this clonotype. The chain joins TRBV29-1 to TRBJ2-2; D possibly corresponds to TRBD1 (6 bases). Germline CDR1 and CDR2: SQVTM and ANQGSEA. The length of the CDR3 is 13 residues. Trimming shortened V by 6 bases and J by 3 bases, and 11 bases separated the two germline ends. CDR3 nucleotides: TGCAGCGTAACCGGGACACACACCGGGGAGCTGTTTTTT. This gives the protein CSVTGTHTGELFF.

For the CDR3, the DNA is TGCGCCAGCAGCCTCAACGGACGAACCGGGCCAGATACGCAGTATTTT. Protein: CASSLNGRTGPDTQYF. V usage is TRBV5-1 and J usage is TRBJ2-3; no reliable D call. V lost 4 bases and J 4 bases, leaving 19 bases between the germline ends. The CDR3 has 16 residues. Germline-derived CDR1 and CDR2 are SGHRS and YFSETQ.

This clonotype showed up many times. V and J are TRBV20-1 and TRBJ2-3; 9 nucleotides align to TRBD1. Losses at the gene ends were 5 bases for V and 6 bases for J; bases not matched to a gene: 9. CDR3 length equals 14 residues. Germline lookup yields CDR1 DFQATT and CDR2 SNEGSKA (reference sequence). The CDR3 here is CSAPSLQGADTQYF. The CDR3 nucleotides read TGCAGTGCTCCAAGCTTACAGGGGGCGGATACGCAGTATTTT.

The chain is built from TRBV9 and TRBJ2-2; 10 bases map to TRBD1. This CDR3 is built from 14 residues. The trim removed 7 bases at V and 2 bases at J, leaving 2 bases unmatched. Germline values: CDR1 SGDLS, CDR2 YYNGEE. The DNA for the CDR3 is TGTGCCAGCGGGACAGGGGTTAACACCGGGGAGCTGTTTTTT. Amino acid sequence: CASGTGVNTGELFF.

This clonotype was observed a handful of times. The rearrangement links TRBV20-1 to TRBJ2-5; the match to TRBD1 covers 8 bases. V was clipped by 1 base and J by 7 bases; unmatched bases: 14. Germline values: CDR1 DFQATT, CDR2 SNEGSKA (reference sequence). This CDR3 is built from 16 residues. The DNA of the CDR3 is TGCAGTGCTAGAGTCGGGGGTTGGACAGGGCAGGGGACCCAGTACTTC. Its protein product is CSARVGGWTGQGTQYF.

This clonotype occurred a few times. This may arise from a read error, as a much more abundant clone is one base away. The J gene is TRBJ2-7, the V gene TRBV2; TRBD1 matches 12 bases. This CDR3 is 19 amino acids long. V lost 5 bases, J lost 7 bases, and 21 bases stayed unmatched. CDR1 is SNHLY and CDR2 is FYNNEI in the germline V gene. Here the CDR3 reads CASSKPGQGASGSFNEQYF. The CDR3 DNA is TGTGCCAGCAGTAAACCGGGACAGGGGGCTAGCGGGAGTTTCAATGAGCAGTACTTC.

The chain employs TRBV7-2 and TRBJ1-2; D is uncertain. V gave up 7 bases and J gave up 2 bases, with 17 bases separating them. Germline CDR1 SGHTA, CDR2 FQGNSA. The CDR3 consists of 15 residues. DNA for the CDR3: TGTGCCAGCACCGACTCCCCTTCGCGAAACTATGGCTACACCTTC. It translates to CASTDSPSRNYGYTF.

This clonotype was detected ten times or more. The chain joins TRBV12-3 or TRBV12-4 to TRBJ1-1; D not certain. The germline V and J ends were trimmed by 4 bases and 4 bases, with 13 bases remaining between them. The CDR3 covers 14 residues. The CDR3 DNA follows: TGTGCCAGCAGTTCCGCCGGGAGAGGCACTGAAGCTTTCTTT. Encoded protein: CASSSAGRGTEAFF.

This clonotype came up many times. This sequence joins TRBV5-1 and TRBJ2-7; D remains ambiguous. Germline loops: CDR1 SGHRS, CDR2 YFSETQ. The CDR3 loop spans 13 amino acids. Trimming pared 0 bases from V and 6 bases from J, leaving 10 bases between. The CDR3 protein is CASSLEDLFEQYF. The CDR3 region has the DNA TGCGCCAGCAGCTTGGAAGACCTTTTCGAGCAGTACTTC.

This clonotype was found many times. The CDR3 region has the DNA TGTGCCAGCAGCTCCTACCTCCGCACAGATACGCAGTATTTT. It codes for CASSSYLRTDTQYF. The V call is TRBV7-2, the J call TRBJ2-3; D remains ambiguous. V was pared by 4 bases and J by 1 base, with 9 bases between. Germline CDR1 and CDR2: SGHTA and FQGNSA. This CDR3 contains 14 residues.

This clonotype was counted at least ten times. The chain recombines TRBV29-1 with TRBJ2-7; 12 nucleotides agree with TRBD2. Germline V gene data show CDR1 as SQVTM and CDR2 as ANQGSEA. This CDR3 contains 14 residues. With 6 bases clipped from V and 5 bases from J, the junction kept 8 bases outside the gene matches. The CDR3 DNA is TGCAGCGTCGAACGACTAGCGGGAGTCCACGAGCAGTACTTC. Protein product: CSVERLAGVHEQYF.

The chain recombines TRBV28 with TRBJ1-4; D is ambiguous. Between the trimmed V and J ends, which lost 3 bases and 8 bases, there was a span of 16 bases. Germline V gene lookup returns CDR1 MDHEN and CDR2 SYDVKM. The CDR3 consists of 15 residues. The CDR3 loop is CASSFPSNDGEKLFF. The DNA for the CDR3 is TGTGCCAGCAGTTTCCCCTCCAACGATGGGGAAAAACTGTTTTTT.

This clonotype turned up a few times. The chain combines TRBV13 with TRBJ1-1; D is undetermined. Germline CDR1 is PRHDT and CDR2 is FYEKMQ (reference sequence). The CDR3 consists of 15 residues. The germline V and J ends were trimmed by 4 bases and 0 bases, with 12 bases remaining between them. Written as DNA, the CDR3 is TGTGCCAGCAGCTACCATGGGCGAATGAACACTGAAGCTTTCTTT. Its translation: CASSYHGRMNTEAFF.

The chain recombines TRBV6-5 with TRBJ1-2; no reliable D call. Germline CDR1 reads MNHEY; CDR2 reads SVGAGI. Trimming removed 2 bases from V and 5 bases from J, with 12 bases in between. This CDR3 is built from 14 residues. CDR3 DNA sequence: TGTGCCAGCAGTTACAGGGCGCTCTTTTATGGCTACACCTTC. Protein product: CASSYRALFYGYTF.

The DNA for the CDR3 is TGTGCCAGTAGTATAGACCCTACCGGGACGGCCCCTGGAAACACCATATATTTT. Amino acids: CASSIDPTGTAPGNTIYF. The chain joins TRBV19 to TRBJ1-3; TRBD1 might be the D (5 bases). The germline V gene encodes CDR1 LNHDA and CDR2 SQIVND (reference sequence). Trimming stripped 0 bases from V and 2 bases from J, with 17 bases between. The CDR3 is 18 residues long. The entire variable domain, with the rest obtained from reference TRBV19 and TRBJ1-3, is as follows: DGGITQSPKYLFRKEGQNVTLSCEQNLNHDAMYWYRQDPGQGLRLIYYSQIVNDFQKGDIAEGYSVSREKKESFPLTVTSAQKNPTAFYLCASSIDPTGTAPGNTIYFGEGSWLTVV.

The chain carries TRBV10-3 and TRBJ2-7; the D is unclear. Trimming removed 4 bases at V and 3 bases at J, with 7 bases between. Germline CDR1 ENHRY, CDR2 SYGVKD. CDR3 length: 12 amino acids. The DNA of the CDR3 is TGTGCCATCAGTGGGAACAACTACGAGCAGTACTTC. This encodes CAISGNNYEQYF.

In its sample, this clonotype was seen many times. The chain links TRBV13 to TRBJ1-1; 8 bases line up with TRBD1. This CDR3 is 13 amino acids long. Trimming cost V 5 bases and J 3 bases; bases outside gene matches: 2. CDR1 PRHDT and CDR2 FYEKMQ come from the germline V gene (reference sequence). The CDR3 here is CASSRGQDTEAFF. The CDR3 nucleotides are TGTGCCAGCAGCCGGGGACAGGACACTGAAGCTTTCTTT. The full variable domain, with the rest looked up from reference TRBV13 and TRBJ1-1, is AAGVIQSPRHLIKEKRETATLKCYPIPRHDTVYWYQQGPGQDPQFLISFYEKMQSDKGSIPDRFSAQQFSDYHSELNMSSLELGDSALYFCASSRGQDTEAFFGQGTRLTVV.

This clonotype has a handful of counts. V usage is TRBV2 and J usage is TRBJ2-2; no definite D call. The CDR3 contains 13 residues. CDR1 and CDR2 (germline): SNHLY, FYNNEI. V was trimmed by 3 bases and J by 6 bases, leaving 8 bases between them. The CDR3 DNA is TGTGCCAGCAGTGAGCGTTATCCCGGGGAGCTGTTTTTT. It yields the protein CASSERYPGELFF.

This rearrangement joins TRBV12-3 or TRBV12-4 to TRBJ2-3; 7 bases fit TRBD2. The CDR3 consists of 14 residues. Germline trimming cut 7 bases from V and 6 bases from J; bases unmatched to any gene: 10. Here the CDR3 reads CASIPSGARDTQYF. CDR3 nucleotide sequence: TGTGCCAGCATTCCCAGCGGGGCCAGGGATACGCAGTATTTT.